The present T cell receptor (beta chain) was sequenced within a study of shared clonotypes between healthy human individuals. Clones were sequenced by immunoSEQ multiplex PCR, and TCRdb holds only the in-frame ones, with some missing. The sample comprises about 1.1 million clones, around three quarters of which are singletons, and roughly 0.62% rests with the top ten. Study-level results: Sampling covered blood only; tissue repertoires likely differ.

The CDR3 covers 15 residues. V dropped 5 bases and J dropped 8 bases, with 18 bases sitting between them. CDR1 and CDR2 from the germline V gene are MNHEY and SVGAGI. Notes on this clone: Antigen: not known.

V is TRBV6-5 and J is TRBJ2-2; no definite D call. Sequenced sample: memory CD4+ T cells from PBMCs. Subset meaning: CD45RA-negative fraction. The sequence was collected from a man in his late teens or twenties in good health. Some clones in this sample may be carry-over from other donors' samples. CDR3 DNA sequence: TGTGCCAGCAGTCCCTCTTGGGCTCCCGCGGGGGAGCTGTTTTTT. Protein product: CASSPSWAPAGELFF.